The rows below give T cell receptor beta chains drawn from one sample of a study of radiotherapy plus CTLA-4 blockade in lung cancer. The assay was immunoSEQ multiplex PCR, and TCRdb's table has in-frame clones only and misses some. This repertoire shows 100,000 to 150,000 clones, just under 80% found once; its top ten account for 5.2%. This material consisted of peripheral blood, taken from a patient treated with radiotherapy plus ipilimumab. The receptor set was obtained from a human donor with non-small cell lung cancer who had a partial response to radiotherapy plus ipilimumab. Each CDR3 is given with its conserved first and last residue. D genes are given only for firm matches. Not every row has a clone size; where given, it reads once, few, many or a size class.

clone_size j_call v_call d_call cdr3_nt cdr3_aa
NA TRBJ1-5 TRBV6-5 TRBD1 TGTGCCAGCACGGGACAGGGGGACCAGCCCCAGCATTTT CASTGQGDQPQHF
NA TRBJ1-3 TRBV6-1 NA TGTGCCAGCAAGCCATCCGACTCTGGAAACACCATATATTTT CASKPSDSGNTIYF
NA TRBJ2-1 TRBV9 TRBD2 TGTGCCAGCAGCGTAGGGCTAGCGGGAGTAGGGTACAATGAGCAGTTCTTC CASSVGLAGVGYNEQFF
NA TRBJ1-2 TRBV28 NA TGTGCCAGCAGTTCCCCGGGGGAGGCTAACTATGGCTACACCTTC CASSSPGEANYGYTF
NA TRBJ1-2 TRBV6-4 NA TGTGCCAGCAGTGACCCAAGGCAGGGTTCCCTCTATGGCTACACCTTC CASSDPRQGSLYGYTF
few TRBJ2-7 TRBV11-2 NA TGTGCCAGCAGCTTACTCTACGAGCAGTACTTC CASSLLYEQYF
NA TRBJ2-2 TRBV28 TRBD2 TGTGCCAGCAGTCCCGGGACTAGCGGGAGACTCGGCGGGGAGCTGTTTTTT CASSPGTSGRLGGELFF
once TRBJ2-3 TRBV11-3 TRBD2 TGTGCCAGCAGCTTAGGCGGGGGGAGCACAGATACGCAGTATTTT CASSLGGGSTDTQYF
NA TRBJ2-3 TRBV29-1 NA TGCAGCGCGGGACTTTGGGGGGGGCGCGCAGATACGCAGTATTTT CSAGLWGGRADTQYF
NA TRBJ2-4 TRBV6-1 TRBD2 TGTGCCAGCAGTGAAGGGCTGGTGGCTAGCGGGACCAAAAACATTCAGTACTTC CASSEGLVASGTKNIQYF
NA TRBJ1-3 TRBV25-1 NA TGTGCCAGCAGAGAGGGTTCTAGAAACACCATATATTTT CASREGSRNTIYF
NA TRBJ2-5 TRBV5-6 NA TGTGCCAGCAGCTTGCCGAGCTTGCAGACCCAGTACTTC CASSLPSLQTQYF
NA TRBJ1-1 TRBV20-1 NA TGCAGTGCTAGAGATCTTGAAGCTTTCTTT CSARDLEAFF
few TRBJ1-1 TRBV7-9 NA TGTGCCAGCAGCTTCCCGACGGGGGCTGAAGCTTTCTTT CASSFPTGAEAFF
NA TRBJ2-1 TRBV19 NA TGTGCCAGTTCGACAGGCCGCTACAATGAGCAGTTCTTC CASSTGRYNEQFF
NA TRBJ2-3 TRBV15 NA TGTGCCACCAGCTTCCAACCGGGACTGAGCACAGATACGCAGTATTTT CATSFQPGLSTDTQYF
NA TRBJ1-4 TRBV9 NA TGTGCCAGCGGTACAAAGGCGGCTAATGAAAAACTGTTTTTT CASGTKAANEKLFF
NA TRBJ2-7 TRBV5-1 TRBD2 TGCGCCAGCTCCGCTAGCGGTACCTACGAGCAGTACTTC CASSASGTYEQYF
NA TRBJ2-1 TRBV5-6 NA TGTGCCAGCAGCAGACCGGGATCCTCCTACAATGAGCAGTTCTTC CASSRPGSSYNEQFF
NA TRBJ2-3 TRBV27 NA TGTGCCAGCAGTTCTTCAGGGCCCACGCCAGATACGCAGTATTTT CASSSSGPTPDTQYF
NA TRBJ1-1 TRBV28 NA TGTGCCAGCAGTTTATCGGGGGATAAAAGCACTGAAGCTTTCTTT CASSLSGDKSTEAFF
NA TRBJ2-1 TRBV6-1 TRBD1 TGTGCCAGCAGTGACGGGTTAGGGGACAGACAACGTAAGCAGTTCTTC CASSDGLGDRQRKQFF
NA TRBJ1-1 TRBV28 NA TGTGCCAGCAGTTTGACCGGGTTGCGCACTGAAGCTTTCTTT CASSLTGLRTEAFF
NA TRBJ1-2 TRBV28 NA TGTGCCAGCAGTCCAGCAAGGCTTGGAACCTCGGGCTATGGCTACACCTTC CASSPARLGTSGYGYTF
NA TRBJ1-2 TRBV7-2 TRBD1 TGTGCCAGCAGCTTATTGCCGGACAGGGCGGCATATGGCTACACCTTC CASSLLPDRAAYGYTF
NA TRBJ2-2 TRBV5-1 NA TGCGCCAGCAGCTTGTCCCGCGGGGAGCTGTTTTTT CASSLSRGELFF
NA TRBJ2-7 TRBV30 TRBD2 TGTGCCTGGGGGTGGGGAGGGGTCTACGAGCAGTACTTC CAWGWGGVYEQYF
once TRBJ2-5 TRBV5-4 NA TGTGCCAGCAGTTCCAAGACAGGTCAAGAGACCCAGTACTTC CASSSKTGQETQYF
NA TRBJ2-3 TRBV7-9 TRBD2 TGTGCCAGCAGCTCCCTGGGACTAGCGGGCGCTAGGGGTACGCAGTATTTT CASSSLGLAGARGTQYF
NA TRBJ1-2 TRBV5-4 NA TGTGCCAGCAGACAGCAGGGGTCTAACTATGGCTACACCTTC CASRQQGSNYGYTF
NA TRBJ2-6 TRBV30 TRBD1 TGTGCCTGGAGTAGGGGACAGAACTCTGGGGCCAACGTCCTGACTTTC CAWSRGQNSGANVLTF
NA TRBJ2-1 TRBV19 NA TGTGCCAGTATCAGACCCCCGGGGAATGAGCAGTTCTTC CASIRPPGNEQFF
NA TRBJ1-2 TRBV28 NA TGTGCCAGCAGTTTGAACACCTATGGCTACACCTTC CASSLNTYGYTF
NA TRBJ2-1 TRBV30 TRBD1 TGTGCCTGGAGCCACAGGGGGAGTGAGCAGTTCTTC CAWSHRGSEQFF
NA TRBJ1-1 TRBV18 TRBD1 TGTGCCAGCTCACTCAGCTTTGCCGGGACAGGGGGAAGTACTGAAGCTTTCTTT CASSLSFAGTGGSTEAFF
NA TRBJ2-3 TRBV27 TRBD2 TGTGCCAGCAGTCCCTGGCGTGGACTAGCGGGACCCGTCGCCCTCACAGATACGCAGTATTTT CASSPWRGLAGPVALTDTQYF
NA TRBJ2-3 TRBV7-2 TRBD2 TGTGCCAGCAGCACCAGGACTAGCGGGTCCACGGATACGCAGTATTTT CASSTRTSGSTDTQYF
NA TRBJ2-7 TRBV5-1 TRBD2 TGCGCCAGCAGCTCCTCAGCGGGAACGAATACGTGGGAGCAGTACTTC CASSSSAGTNTWEQYF
NA TRBJ1-6 TRBV27 NA TGTGCCAGCAGTGCACAGCCAAATAATTCACCCCTCCACTTT CASSAQPNNSPLHF
NA TRBJ2-3 TRBV5-1 TRBD2 TGCGCCAGCAGCTCCGGGGGGCTAGCGGGTGCCACAGATACGCAGTATTTT CASSSGGLAGATDTQYF
NA TRBJ2-7 TRBV27 TRBD2 TGTGCCAGCACCCGGACTAGCGCGTCCTACGAGCAGTACTTC CASTRTSASYEQYF
NA TRBJ2-1 TRBV18 TRBD1 TGTGCCAGCTCACGTGAACAGGGGGCGCGGATAGGCAATGAGCAGTTCTTC CASSREQGARIGNEQFF
NA TRBJ2-1 TRBV5-1 NA TGCGCCAGCAGCTTGGCGGGGTTGTCCTACAATGAGCAGTTCTTC CASSLAGLSYNEQFF
NA TRBJ2-5 TRBV6-6 TRBD2 TGTGCCAGCAGTTACCAGACTAGCGGGAACCAAGAGACCCAGTACTTC CASSYQTSGNQETQYF
NA TRBJ2-5 TRBV11-3 NA TGTGCCAGCAGTCGAGGCTACCAAGAGACCCAGTACTTC CASSRGYQETQYF
once TRBJ2-7 TRBV5-1 TRBD1 TGCGCCAGCAGCTCGATACGACAGGGCTATGGATACGAGCAGTACTTC CASSSIRQGYGYEQYF
few TRBJ2-1 TRBV30 TRBD2 TGTGCCTGGGGGGGACTAGCGGGAAGTCAGGGCAATGAGCAGTTCTTC CAWGGLAGSQGNEQFF
NA TRBJ1-2 TRBV29-1 NA TGCAGCGCCCAGGTTTCGGGAAACTATGGTTACACCTTC CSAQVSGNYGYTF
NA TRBJ1-2 TRBV19 TRBD1 TGTGCCAGTAGTTGGACAGGGAACTATGGCTACACCTTC CASSWTGNYGYTF
NA TRBJ2-2 TRBV7-8 TRBD1 TGTGCAGCCCCTAGACAGGGACCTGTTTCGAACACCGGGGAGCTGTTTTTT CAAPRQGPVSNTGELFF
few TRBJ2-2 TRBV4-3 NA TGCGCCAGCAGCCTCGCCAGAAACACCGGGGAGCTGTTTTTT CASSLARNTGELFF
NA TRBJ1-2 TRBV30 TRBD1 TGTGCCTGGAGTCCGAAGGACAGGGGTGATGGCTACACCTTC CAWSPKDRGDGYTF
NA TRBJ2-2 TRBV7-9 TRBD2 TGTGCCGGCAATTGGAGACTAGCGGTGGAGGGCCGGGAGCTGTTTTTT CAGNWRLAVEGRELFF
NA TRBJ2-7 TRBV5-5 TRBD2 TGTGCCAGCAGCTTTCCGGGGGGCTACGAGCAGTACTTC CASSFPGGYEQYF
few TRBJ1-2 TRBV6-1 NA TGTGCCAGCAGTGAAGCCGAGGGCGGCTACACCTTC CASSEAEGGYTF
NA TRBJ1-5 TRBV2 TRBD1 TGTGCCAGCAGCCCTATCCCGACAGGGATTAGCAATCAGCCCCAGCATTTT CASSPIPTGISNQPQHF
NA TRBJ1-6 TRBV28 TRBD1 TGTGCCAGCAGTTTATCGGGACAGTCCTATAATTCACCCCTCCACTTT CASSLSGQSYNSPLHF
NA TRBJ1-5 TRBV28 NA TGTGCCAGCAGTTTAGGCAGGGCTCAACGACAGCCCCAGCATTTT CASSLGRAQRQPQHF
NA TRBJ2-6 TRBV7-2 NA TGTGCCAGCAGCTTAGGCAGGGTAATGGGTTCTGGGGCCAACGTCCTGACTTTC CASSLGRVMGSGANVLTF
NA TRBJ1-5 TRBV9 TRBD1 TGTGCCAGCAGCGTAGAAACAGGGGAAGGTCAGCCCCAGCATTTT CASSVETGEGQPQHF